One sample yielded the 3 T cell receptor beta chains listed below, sequenced in a study of blood T cell repertoires in COVID-19 (dated by TCRdb to the early 2020s). Receptor amplification or capture employed the immunoSEQ multiplex PCR assay. TCRdb mirrors the immuneACCESS table, restricted to in-frame sequences. Some clones are absent from its copies; in checked studies, under half trace to an unresolved V gene, and the reason for the others is unknown. Across this sample there are hundreds of thousands of clones, with roughly 83% seen only once. The ten largest clones capture about 2.1% of the sample. Sequenced sample: PBMCs or T cells enriched from blood (not recorded which). These receptors came from a woman in her forties or fifties who had recovered from COVID-19.

The chain employs TRBV10-3 and TRBJ2-1, with 8 bases identical to TRBD1. The V gene's germline CDR1 is ENHRY and CDR2 SYGVKD. The CDR3 runs 14 residues. The V gene end was trimmed by 6 bases and the J gene end by 9 bases; junction bases not matched to a gene: 10. The CDR3 DNA sequence: TGTGCCATCAGGGAGGGAGGACAGGGAGCTGAGCAGTTCTTC. The encoded protein is CAIREGGQGAEQFF.

This CDR3 reads CSVLSGANVLTF. The CDR3 DNA is TGCAGCGTTCTTTCTGGGGCCAACGTCCTGACTTTC. The rearrangement joins TRBV29-1 to TRBJ2-6; D not resolved. Trimming removed 5 bases at V and 1 base at J, with 3 bases between. In germline, CDR1 is SQVTM, CDR2 ANQGSEA. The CDR3 is 12 residues long.

The chain links TRBV2 to TRBJ2-1, with D tentatively TRBD2 (5 bases). Looked up from germline, CDR1 is SNHLY and CDR2 is FYNNEI. The CDR3 is 14 residues long. Between the trimmed V and J ends, which lost 8 bases and 0 bases, there was a span of 11 bases. The CDR3 here is CASLRESSYNEQFF. CDR3 nucleotide sequence: TGTGCCAGCCTCCGGGAAAGCTCCTACAATGAGCAGTTCTTC.